This TCR beta chain was profiled in a study of OX40 agonist ivuxolimab in advanced cancers. Germline trimming cut 1 base from V and 5 bases from J; bases unmatched to any gene: 7. Per germline, CDR1 GTSNPN and CDR2 SVGIG (reference sequence). The CDR3 is made up of 14 amino acids. The table came from immunoSEQ multiplex PCR; TCRdb's copy has only in-frame clones and leaves some out. Of about 45,000 clones listed, about nine tenths are singletons. This specimen consisted of CD4+ or CD8+ T cells sorted from blood, obtained in a trial of the OX40 agonist ivuxolimab. The receptor's source is an adult with an advanced solid tumor such as melanoma, head and neck, liver or kidney cancer. This sequence joins TRBV30 and TRBJ1-1; 7 nucleotides agree with TRBD1. CDR3 bases: TGTGCCTGGAGTGCAAGGGGGCGTTGGACTGAAGCTTTCTTT. It translates to CAWSARGRWTEAFF.